This T cell receptor beta chain originates from a study of cytomegalovirus exposure and HLA in healthy donors (dated by TCRdb to 2016 to 2017). Notes on the research overall: According to a later analysis, the 100 to 150 validation repertoires were produced on the same platform as the 666 repertoires of the first cohort. The study aimed to test whether cataloging public T cell receptors could reveal signatures of past pathogen exposure. Besides the first cohort of more than 650 subjects, a separate validation cohort made up of around 120 different subjects was used. The study combined high-throughput TCR immunosequencing, statistical association of individual TCRs with disease status, and machine learning to predict cytomegalovirus infection status. Overall study outcomes, separate from this receptor: Most TCR sequences were seen in very few donors, while some public TCRs were found in many individuals. A later analysis lacked HLA typing for the validation cohort, so it scored co-occurrence in that cohort across all 110 or so repertoires. According to the authors, the approach could potentially be generalized to other disease states and immunological phenotypes. Cytomegalovirus status was reported to be diagnosed by the classifier with high specificity and sensitivity in both the original and validation cohorts. A total of some 180 TCR beta chains were listed by the study as associated with cytomegalovirus. A few of the identified cytomegalovirus-associated TCR beta chains were confirmed in vitro to be specific for cytomegalovirus antigens. A later analysis found that TCRs clustered in the first cohort also tended to co-occur in the approximately 120 validation repertoires, with 94% of cluster scores above 0.

Looking up the germline V gene yields CDR1 MNHEY and CDR2 SVGAGI. A distance of 6 bases separates the germline ends of V and J, which lose 0 bases and 6 bases respectively. The CDR3 sequence holds 13 residues, the cysteine and phenylalanine included. The CDR3 DNA has 39 bases and is translated from base 1. On this clone: Its antigen specificity is not known. No much larger clone exists at a distance of one base, and base qualities are not known.

Library construction relied on the immunoSEQ multiplex PCR assay. Per the original workflow: A statistical classification framework was built to diagnose cytomegalovirus status from the catalog of TCR beta chain sequences. TCRdb's version of the immuneACCESS table is confined to in-frame rearrangements and falls short of the full clone set. An unresolved V gene accounts for under half of the shortfall where checked; the remainder is of unknown origin. D and trimming were read from the DNA, whereas the V and J calls and clone size are those reported in that table. Recorded for this sample are more than 70,000 clones; 94% of them occurred a single time. Roughly 1% of the sample belongs to the ten largest clones. The donors were included in the validation cohort of around 120 subjects, a group kept apart from the roughly 610-subject first cohort.

The sample taken for sequencing was PBMCs. The TCR comes from a woman between 18 and 29 years old in good health and CMV-seronegative. The receptor chain draws on TRBV6-5 and TRBJ2-1; too little of a D gene remains to name it. The CDR3 is CASSYSPSNEQFF. The nucleotides are TGTGCCAGCAGTTACTCCCCTAGCAATGAGCAGTTCTTC.